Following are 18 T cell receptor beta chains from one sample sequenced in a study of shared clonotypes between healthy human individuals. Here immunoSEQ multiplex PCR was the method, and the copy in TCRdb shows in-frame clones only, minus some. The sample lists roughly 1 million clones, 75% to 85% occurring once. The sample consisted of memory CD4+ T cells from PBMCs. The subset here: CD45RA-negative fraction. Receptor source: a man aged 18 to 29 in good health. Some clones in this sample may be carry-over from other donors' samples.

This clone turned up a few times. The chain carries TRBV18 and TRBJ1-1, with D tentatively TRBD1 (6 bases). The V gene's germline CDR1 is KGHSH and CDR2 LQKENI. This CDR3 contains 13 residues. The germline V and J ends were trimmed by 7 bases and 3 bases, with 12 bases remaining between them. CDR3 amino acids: CASLGGLDTEAFF. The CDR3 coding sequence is TGTGCCAGCTTAGGGGGTCTGGACACTGAAGCTTTCTTT.

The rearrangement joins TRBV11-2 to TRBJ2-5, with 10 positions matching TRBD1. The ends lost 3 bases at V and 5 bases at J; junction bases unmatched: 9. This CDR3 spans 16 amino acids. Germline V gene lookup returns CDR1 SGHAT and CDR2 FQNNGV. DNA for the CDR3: TGTGCCAGCAGCTTCCTGACAGGGGGCGAGGTCGAGACCCAGTACTTC. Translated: CASSFLTGGEVETQYF.

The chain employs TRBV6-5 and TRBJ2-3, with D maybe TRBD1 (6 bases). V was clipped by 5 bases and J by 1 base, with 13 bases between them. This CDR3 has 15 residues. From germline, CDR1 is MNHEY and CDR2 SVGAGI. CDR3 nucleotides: TGTGCCAGCAGTAGACTATACAGGGGCACAGATACGCAGTATTTT. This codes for CASSRLYRGTDTQYF.

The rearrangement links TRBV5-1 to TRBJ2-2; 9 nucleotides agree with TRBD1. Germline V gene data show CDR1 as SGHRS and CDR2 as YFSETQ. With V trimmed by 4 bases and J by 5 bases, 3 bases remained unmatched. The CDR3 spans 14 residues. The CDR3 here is CASSMGQGTGELFF. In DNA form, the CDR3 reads TGCGCCAGCAGCATGGGACAGGGAACCGGGGAGCTGTTTTTT.

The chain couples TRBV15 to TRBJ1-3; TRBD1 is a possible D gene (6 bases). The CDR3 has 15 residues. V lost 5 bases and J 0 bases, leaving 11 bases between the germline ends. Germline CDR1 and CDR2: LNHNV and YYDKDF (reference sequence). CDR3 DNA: TGTGCCACCAGCTTCGACAGGAACTCTGGAAACACCATATATTTT. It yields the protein CATSFDRNSGNTIYF.

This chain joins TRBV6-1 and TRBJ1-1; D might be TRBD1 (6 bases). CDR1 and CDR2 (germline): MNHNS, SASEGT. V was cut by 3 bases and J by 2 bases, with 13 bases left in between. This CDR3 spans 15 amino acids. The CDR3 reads CASSDRRTDNTEAFF. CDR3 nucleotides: TGTGCCAGCAGTGACCGCAGGACAGACAACACTGAAGCTTTCTTT.

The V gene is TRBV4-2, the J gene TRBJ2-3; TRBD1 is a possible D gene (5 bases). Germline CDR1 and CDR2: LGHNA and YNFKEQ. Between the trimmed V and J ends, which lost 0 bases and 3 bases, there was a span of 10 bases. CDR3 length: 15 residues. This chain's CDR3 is CASSQDRTKTDTQYF. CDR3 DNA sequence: TGTGCCAGCAGCCAAGACCGGACAAAAACAGATACGCAGTATTTT.

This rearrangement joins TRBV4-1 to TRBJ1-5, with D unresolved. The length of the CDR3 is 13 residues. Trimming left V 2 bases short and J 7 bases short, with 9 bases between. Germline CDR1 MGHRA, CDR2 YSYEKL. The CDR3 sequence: CASSQWEFQPQHF. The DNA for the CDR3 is TGCGCCAGCAGCCAATGGGAGTTCCAGCCCCAGCATTTT.

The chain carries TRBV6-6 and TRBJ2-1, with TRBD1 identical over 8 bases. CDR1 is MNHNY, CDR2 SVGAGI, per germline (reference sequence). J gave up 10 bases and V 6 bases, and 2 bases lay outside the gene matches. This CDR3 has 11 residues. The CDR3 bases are TGTGCCAGCAGCAGGGACAGGGAGCAGTTCTTC. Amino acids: CASSRDREQFF.

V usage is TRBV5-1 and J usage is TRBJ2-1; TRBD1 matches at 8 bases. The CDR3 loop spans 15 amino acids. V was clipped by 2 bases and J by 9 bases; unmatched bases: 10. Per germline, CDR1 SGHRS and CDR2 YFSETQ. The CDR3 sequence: CASSLNPVGQGEQFF. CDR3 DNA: TGCGCCAGCAGCTTAAACCCCGTAGGACAGGGTGAGCAGTTCTTC.

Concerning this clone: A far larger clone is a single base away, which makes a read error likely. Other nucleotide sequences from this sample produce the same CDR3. The CDR3 loop is CASSPSRGRWEGQYF. The CDR3 DNA reads as TGCGCCAGCAGCCCGTCCCGGGGACGGTGGGAAGGGCAATACTTC. The gene calls are TRBV5-1 and TRBJ2-7; D tentatively fits TRBD1 or TRBD2 (5 bases each). The CDR3 is made up of 15 amino acids. Germline CDR1 and CDR2: SGHRS and YFSETQ. The ends were cut back, 4 bases at V and 13 bases at J, with 27 bases in the middle.

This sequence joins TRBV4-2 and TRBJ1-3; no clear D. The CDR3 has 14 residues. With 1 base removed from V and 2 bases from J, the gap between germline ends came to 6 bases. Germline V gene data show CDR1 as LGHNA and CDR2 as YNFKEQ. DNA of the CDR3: TGTGCCAGCAGCCAAGGCTTAACTGGAAACACCATATATTTT. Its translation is CASSQGLTGNTIYF.

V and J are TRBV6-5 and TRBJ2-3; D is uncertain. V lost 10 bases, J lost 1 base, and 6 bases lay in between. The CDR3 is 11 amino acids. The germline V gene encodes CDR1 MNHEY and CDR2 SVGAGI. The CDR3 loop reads CATTRTDTQYF. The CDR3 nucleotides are TGTGCCACCACGCGCACAGATACGCAGTATTTT.

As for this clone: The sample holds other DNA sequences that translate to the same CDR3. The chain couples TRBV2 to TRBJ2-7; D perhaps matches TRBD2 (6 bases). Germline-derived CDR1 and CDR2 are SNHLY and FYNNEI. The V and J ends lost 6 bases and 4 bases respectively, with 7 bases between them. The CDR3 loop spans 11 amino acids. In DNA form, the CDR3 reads TGTGCCAGCAGGGAGGGGTACGAGCAGTACTTC. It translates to CASREGYEQYF. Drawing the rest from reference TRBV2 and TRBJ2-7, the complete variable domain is EPEVTQTPSHQVTQMGQEVILRCVPISNHLYFYWYRQILGQKVEFLVSFYNNEISEKSEIFDDQFSVERPDGSNFTLKIRSTKLEDSAMYFCASREGYEQYFGPGTRLTVT.

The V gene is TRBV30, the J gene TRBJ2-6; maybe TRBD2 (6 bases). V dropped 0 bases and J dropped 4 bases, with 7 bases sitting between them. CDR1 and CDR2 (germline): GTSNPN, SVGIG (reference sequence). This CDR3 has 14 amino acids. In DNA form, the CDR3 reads TGTGCCTGGAGTGTGGGGGGAGGGGCCAACGTCCTGACTTTC. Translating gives CAWSVGGGANVLTF.

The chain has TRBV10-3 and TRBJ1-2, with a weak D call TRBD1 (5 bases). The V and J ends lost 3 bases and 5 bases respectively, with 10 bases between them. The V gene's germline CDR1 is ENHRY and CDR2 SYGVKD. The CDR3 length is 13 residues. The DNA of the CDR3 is TGTGCCATCAGTGATCAGGGAGCATATGGCTACACCTTC. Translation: CAISDQGAYGYTF.

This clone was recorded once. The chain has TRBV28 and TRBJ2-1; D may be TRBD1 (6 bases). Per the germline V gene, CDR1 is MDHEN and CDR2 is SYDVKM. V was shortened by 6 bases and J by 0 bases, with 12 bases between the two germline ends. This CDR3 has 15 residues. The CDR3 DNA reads TGTGCCAGCAGCGGACAGCGGAGCTCCTACAATGAGCAGTTCTTC. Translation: CASSGQRSSYNEQFF.

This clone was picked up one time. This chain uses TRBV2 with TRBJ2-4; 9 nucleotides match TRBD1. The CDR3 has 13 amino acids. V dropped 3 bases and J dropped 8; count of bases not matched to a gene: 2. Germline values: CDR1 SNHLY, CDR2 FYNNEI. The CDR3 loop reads CASSDGQGYIQYF. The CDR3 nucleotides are TGTGCCAGCAGTGACGGACAGGGGTACATTCAGTACTTC.